The rows below give T cell receptor beta chains drawn from one sample of a study of beta chain features in type 1 diabetes. The table came from immunoSEQ multiplex PCR; TCRdb's copy has only in-frame clones and leaves some out. In the table there are 430,000 or so clones, over 9.5% of which are singletons. Sequencing used naive CD4+ T cells from blood. These TCRs come from a young woman in good health. Each CDR3 is given with its conserved first and last residue. A D gene is named only where the DNA matches it firmly. The listing skips clone size in some rows; elsewhere it reads once, few, many or a size class.

D gene	clone size	V gene	J gene	CDR3 protein	CDR3 DNA
.	few	TRBV7-9	TRBJ1-1	CASSLARTFRRTEAFF	TGTGCCAGCAGCTTAGCGAGGACATTCCGGCGGACTGAAGCTTTCTTT
.	few	TRBV29-1	TRBJ2-5	CSVVGLQETQYF	TGCAGCGTTGTAGGCCTTCAAGAGACCCAGTACTTC
.	.	TRBV2	TRBJ1-5	CASSLRERDQPQHF	TGTGCCAGCAGTCTCAGGGAGAGGGATCAGCCCCAGCATTTT
.	.	TRBV29-1	TRBJ2-5	CSVSGAVETQYF	TGCAGCGTTTCAGGGGCCGTAGAGACCCAGTACTTC
.	.	TRBV6-5	TRBJ2-2	CASRGIGTGELFF	TGTGCCAGCAGAGGGATCGGGACCGGGGAGCTGTTTTTT
.	.	TRBV7-9	TRBJ2-7	CASSLAPGKSSYEQYF	TGTGCCAGCAGCTTAGCCCCCGGGAAGAGCTCCTACGAGCAGTACTTC
.	few	TRBV15	TRBJ2-7	CATSYGSFYEQYF	TGTGCCACCAGTTACGGGAGCTTCTACGAGCAGTACTTC
.	many	TRBV29-1	TRBJ2-7	CSVGQNGREQYF	TGCAGCGTTGGACAAAACGGGCGCGAGCAGTACTTC
TRBD2	few	TRBV4-2	TRBJ2-3	CASSQDAGGPDTQYF	TGTGCCAGCAGCCAAGATGCGGGGGGGCCAGATACGCAGTATTTT
.	few	TRBV4-1	TRBJ2-5	CASSQGRMDQETQYF	TGCGCCAGCAGCCAAGGAAGAATGGACCAAGAGACCCAGTACTTC
.	.	TRBV6-5	TRBJ2-7	CASSYSSRDYEQYF	TGTGCCAGCAGTTACAGTAGCAGGGATTACGAGCAGTACTTC
.	.	TRBV29-1	TRBJ1-1	CSVPRGQPNTEAFF	TGCAGCGTTCCACGGGGACAACCGAACACTGAAGCTTTCTTT
.	few	TRBV7-9	TRBJ1-2	CASSLYRANYGYTF	TGTGCCAGCAGCTTATACAGAGCTAACTATGGCTACACCTTC
.	.	TRBV11-2	TRBJ2-2	CAGAYQITGELFF	TGTGCCGGCGCTTACCAAATCACCGGGGAGCTGTTTTTT
.	.	TRBV5-1	TRBJ2-1	CASSQTRVEQFF	TGCGCCAGCAGCCAGACCAGAGTGGAGCAGTTCTTC
.	few	TRBV5-4	TRBJ2-4	CASSSDGENIQYF	TGTGCCAGCAGCTCGGACGGGGAAAACATTCAGTACTTC
.	.	TRBV30	TRBJ2-6	CAWRTGRPFSGANVLTF	TGTGCCTGGAGAACCGGACGACCGTTTTCTGGGGCCAACGTCCTGACTTTC
TRBD1	.	TRBV4-3	TRBJ1-2	CASSHPGQGNGYTF	TGCGCCAGCAGCCACCCGGGACAGGGGAATGGCTACACCTTC
TRBD1	.	TRBV7-2	TRBJ2-7	CASSLRQGAGEQYF	TGTGCCAGCAGCTTACGACAGGGGGCAGGGGAGCAGTACTTC
.	few	TRBV29-1	TRBJ2-3	CSVERGNLADTQYF	TGCAGCGTTGAAAGGGGGAACCTAGCAGATACGCAGTATTTT
TRBD1	few	TRBV6-5	TRBJ1-4	CASSFRTGDEKLFF	TGTGCCAGCAGTTTCCGGACAGGGGATGAAAAACTGTTTTTT
.	few	TRBV4-3	TRBJ1-6	CASSQALGEGNSPLHF	TGCGCCAGCAGCCAAGCACTAGGGGAGGGTAATTCACCCCTCCACTTT
.	.	TRBV7-9	TRBJ2-1	CASSFRYNEQFF	TGTGCCAGCAGCTTTAGGTACAATGAGCAGTTCTTC
TRBD2	.	TRBV14	TRBJ2-3	CASSQGLAGGSADTQYF	TGTGCCAGCAGCCAAGGACTAGCGGGGGGTTCGGCAGATACGCAGTATTTT
.	few	TRBV29-1	TRBJ1-4	CSVTGRSEKLFF	TGCAGCGTGACAGGTCGCAGTGAAAAACTGTTTTTT
TRBD2	few	TRBV27	TRBJ2-3	CASSTSGSQVDTQYF	TGTGCCAGCAGCACTAGCGGGTCCCAGGTGGATACGCAGTATTTT
.	.	TRBV20-1	TRBJ2-7	CSAPRSIEQYF	TGCAGTGCTCCCCGGTCAATCGAGCAGTACTTC
.	.	TRBV5-1	TRBJ2-4	CASSLAGVGAKNIQYF	TGCGCCAGCAGCTTGGCCGGAGTCGGGGCCAAAAACATTCAGTACTTC
TRBD2	.	TRBV7-2	TRBJ2-5	CASSLSGGAFKTQYF	TGTGCCAGCAGTCTAAGCGGGGGGGCCTTTAAGACCCAGTACTTC
.	few	TRBV29-1	TRBJ2-5	CSVAMAGASQETQYF	TGCAGCGTTGCAATGGCAGGGGCCTCCCAAGAGACCCAGTACTTC
.	many	TRBV7-9	TRBJ2-7	CASSSRSRPYEQYF	TGTGCCAGCAGCTCCCGGTCCCGGCCGTACGAGCAGTACTTC
.	few	TRBV29-1	TRBJ1-1	CSVERGAEAFF	TGCAGCGTTGAAAGGGGCGCGGAAGCTTTCTTT